This T cell receptor beta chain was captured in a study of untreated major depressive disorder. Whole-study findings and limits: TRBV05-01 (Vbeta 5.1) usage was higher in CD4+ T cells of depressed patients than controls.

This clone has more than one count but fewer than ten. Its specificity is unknown. Every participant had European ancestry. Controls scored 5 or less on a depressive symptom inventory and never had mood disorders. CD4+ T cell purity was typically about 94%. Clones were read by immunoSEQ multiplex PCR, and TCRdb kept only the in-frame ones, dropping some. The sample has 20,000 to 25,000 clones, approximately 95% seen once. Looked up from germline, CDR1 is SGHNT and CDR2 is YYREEE (reference sequence). Trimming took off 0 bases at V and 1 base at J, with 8 bases between the two ends. The CDR3 sequence is 14 residues long.

The chain carries TRBV5-4 and TRBJ2-7; D ambiguous. The specimen was CD4+ T cells from PBMCs. The TCR was taken from a man aged 30 to 45 in good health. CDR3 region: CASSLGRVSYEQYF. CDR3 DNA sequence: TGTGCCAGCAGCTTGGGACGGGTTTCCTACGAGCAGTACTTC. Full variable domain (rest looked up from reference TRBV5-4 and TRBJ2-7): ETGVTQSPTHLIKTRGQQVTLRCSSQSGHNTVSWYQQALGQGPQFIFQYYREEENGRGNFPPRFSGLQFPNYSSELNVNALELDDSALYLCASSLGRVSYEQYFGPGTRLTVT.